Listed below are T cell receptor beta chains from one sample, sequenced in a study of T-cell reconstitution after alpha-beta-depleted transplantation in children. TCRdb independently ran MiXCR on the PCR reads; one entry per CDR3 protein. The sample lists under 350,000 distinct CDR3 sequences; approximately 9.6% were seen once. The input for sequencing was PBMCs from the stem cell graft donor, taken from the stem cell graft. These receptors were obtained from a human donor who donated a stem cell graft to a child with SCID. Each CDR3 is given with its conserved first and last residue. Each record gives: clone size, D gene, J gene, V gene, CDR3 protein, CDR3 DNA. D genes are given only for firm matches. Where a row states a size, it is once, few, many or the class of an expanded clone; other rows omit it.

size: few; D: -; J: TRBJ2-3; V: TRBV6-1; CDR3: CASTPDSLVTDTQYF; DNA: TGTGCCAGCACCCCGGACAGTTTGGTCACAGATACGCAGTATTTT
size: many; D: TRBD1; J: TRBJ2-7; V: TRBV7-2; CDR3: CASSSSSQGTAYEQYF; DNA: TGTGCCAGCAGCTCGTCCTCACAGGGGACCGCCTACGAGCAGTACTTC
size: few; D: -; J: TRBJ2-7; V: TRBV14; CDR3: CASSQTGYEQYF; DNA: TGTGCCAGCAGCCAGACAGGATACGAGCAGTACTTC
size: -; D: TRBD2; J: TRBJ2-7; V: TRBV18; CDR3: CASSPVPAGAYEQYF; DNA: TGTGCCAGCTCACCAGTGCCAGCGGGGGCCTACGAGCAGTACTTC
size: few; D: -; J: TRBJ2-5; V: TRBV29-1; CDR3: CSVEWGLETQYF; DNA: TGCAGCGTTGAATGGGGGCTGGAGACCCAGTACTTC
size: few; D: TRBD2; J: TRBJ2-7; V: TRBV7-6; CDR3: CASSRTSGSTYEQYF; DNA: TGTGCCAGCAGTCGGACTAGCGGGTCTACCTACGAGCAGTACTTC
size: -; D: TRBD2; J: TRBJ2-1; V: TRBV10-3; CDR3: CAISESGPPGLAGNNEQFF; DNA: TGTGCCATCAGTGAGTCCGGCCCTCCGGGACTAGCGGGGAACAATGAGCAGTTCTTC
size: few; D: TRBD1; J: TRBJ1-1; V: TRBV6-6; CDR3: CASNPGGTEAFF; DNA: TGTGCCAGCAATCCAGGGGGCACTGAAGCTTTCTTT
size: -; D: TRBD1; J: TRBJ2-3; V: TRBV29-1; CDR3: CSVRTGSSTDTQYF; DNA: TGCAGCGTTCGGACAGGGTCTAGCACAGATACGCAGTATTTT
size: few; D: TRBD1; J: TRBJ2-7; V: TRBV18; CDR3: CASSAPGQGSYEQYF; DNA: TGTGCCAGCTCAGCACCGGGACAGGGATCCTACGAGCAGTACTTC
size: many; D: TRBD1; J: TRBJ2-3; V: TRBV5-6; CDR3: CASTSSNRGFGDTQYF; DNA: TGTGCCAGCACCTCCTCAAACAGGGGTTTTGGGGATACGCAGTATTTT
size: -; D: TRBD1; J: TRBJ2-5; V: TRBV9; CDR3: CASSTSGTDKSGGTQYF; DNA: TGTGCCAGCAGCACATCCGGGACAGATAAGTCCGGTGGGACCCAGTACTTC
size: many; D: -; J: TRBJ2-1; V: TRBV2; CDR3: CASSSSADSSYNEQFF; DNA: TGTGCCAGTAGCAGTAGTGCGGACAGCTCCTACAATGAGCAGTTCTTC
size: many; D: -; J: TRBJ2-2; V: TRBV5-1; CDR3: CASSSQGLGTGELFF; DNA: TGCGCCAGCAGCTCCCAGGGGTTGGGTACCGGGGAGCTGTTTTTT
size: -; D: TRBD2; J: TRBJ2-7; V: TRBV5-6; CDR3: CASSSGDWGSYEQYF; DNA: TGTGCCAGCAGCAGCGGGGATTGGGGCTCCTACGAGCAGTACTTC
size: once; D: TRBD1; J: TRBJ2-2; V: TRBV19; CDR3: CASNSRGTGETTGELFF; DNA: TGTGCCAGTAATAGTAGAGGGACAGGGGAGACCACCGGGGAGCTGTTTTTT
size: -; D: TRBD2; J: TRBJ2-1; V: TRBV20-1; CDR3: CSARDRYGGGGNEQFF; DNA: TGCAGTGCTAGAGATCGGTATGGCGGGGGAGGTAATGAGCAGTTCTTC
size: few; D: -; J: TRBJ1-5; V: TRBV12-3/TRBV12-4; CDR3: CASSSPDHQPQHF; DNA: TGTGCCAGCAGCTCCCCGGATCATCAGCCCCAGCATTTT
size: -; D: -; J: TRBJ2-1; V: TRBV5-1; CDR3: CASSLAEARGQFF; DNA: TGCGCCAGCAGCTTGGCCGAGGCCAGGGGGCAGTTCTTC
size: few; D: TRBD1; J: TRBJ2-2; V: TRBV10-3; CDR3: CAIGGQAPTGELFF; DNA: TGTGCCATCGGGGGACAGGCGCCGACCGGGGAGCTGTTTTTT